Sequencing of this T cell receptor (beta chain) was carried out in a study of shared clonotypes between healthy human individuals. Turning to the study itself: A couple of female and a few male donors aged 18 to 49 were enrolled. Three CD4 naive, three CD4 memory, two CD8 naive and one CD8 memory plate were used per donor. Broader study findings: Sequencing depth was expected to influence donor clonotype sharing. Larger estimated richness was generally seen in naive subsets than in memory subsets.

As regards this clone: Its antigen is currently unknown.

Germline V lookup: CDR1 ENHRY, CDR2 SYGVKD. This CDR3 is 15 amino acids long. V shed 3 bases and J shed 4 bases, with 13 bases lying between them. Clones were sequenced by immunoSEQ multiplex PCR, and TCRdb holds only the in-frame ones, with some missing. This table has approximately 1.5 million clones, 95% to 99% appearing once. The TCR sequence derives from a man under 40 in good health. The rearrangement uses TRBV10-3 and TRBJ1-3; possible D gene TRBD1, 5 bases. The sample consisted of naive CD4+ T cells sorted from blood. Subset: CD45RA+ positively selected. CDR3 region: CAISDRGASGNTIYF. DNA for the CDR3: TGTGCCATCAGTGACCGTGGGGCCTCGGGAAACACCATATATTTT.